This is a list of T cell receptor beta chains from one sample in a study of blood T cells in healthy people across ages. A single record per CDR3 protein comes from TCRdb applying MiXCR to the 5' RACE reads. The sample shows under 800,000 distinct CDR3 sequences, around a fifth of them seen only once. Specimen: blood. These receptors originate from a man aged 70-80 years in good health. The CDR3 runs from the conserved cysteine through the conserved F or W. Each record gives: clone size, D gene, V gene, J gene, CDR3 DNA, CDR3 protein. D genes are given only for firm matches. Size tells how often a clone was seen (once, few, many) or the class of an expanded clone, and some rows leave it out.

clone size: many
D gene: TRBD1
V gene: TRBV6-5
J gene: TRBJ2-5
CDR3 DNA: TGTGCCAGCAGTAGGACAGGGGGCAGTCCAGAGACCCAGTACTTC
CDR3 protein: CASSRTGGSPETQYF

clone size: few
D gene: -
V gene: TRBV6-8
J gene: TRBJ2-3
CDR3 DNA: TGTGCCAGCAGTTACCTCGCAGGATTGGACACAGATACGCAGTATTTT
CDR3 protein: CASSYLAGLDTDTQYF

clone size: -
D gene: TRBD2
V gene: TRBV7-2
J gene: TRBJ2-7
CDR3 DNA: TGTGCCAGCAGCTTACTACCTAGCGGGAGCTACGAGCAGTACTTC
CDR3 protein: CASSLLPSGSYEQYF

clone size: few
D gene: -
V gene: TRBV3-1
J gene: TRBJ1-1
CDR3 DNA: TGTGCCAGCAGCCAAAGGGTCAGGGTGGGAACTGAAGCTTTCTTT
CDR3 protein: CASSQRVRVGTEAFF

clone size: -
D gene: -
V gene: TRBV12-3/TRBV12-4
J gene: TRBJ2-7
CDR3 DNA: TGTGCCAGCAGCTCGGGTGGGATCGAGCAGTACTTC
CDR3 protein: CASSSGGIEQYF

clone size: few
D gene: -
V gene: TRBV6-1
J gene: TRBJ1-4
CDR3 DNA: TGTGCCAGCAGTCCCGGGACACACCCCGGGACTAATGAAAATCTGTTTTTT
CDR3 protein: CASSPGTHPGTNENLFF

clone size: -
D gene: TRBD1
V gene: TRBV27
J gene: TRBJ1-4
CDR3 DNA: TGTGCCAGCAGTTTCCTCTGGACAGGGACGTTCACTAATGAAAAACTGTTTTTT
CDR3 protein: CASSFLWTGTFTNEKLFF

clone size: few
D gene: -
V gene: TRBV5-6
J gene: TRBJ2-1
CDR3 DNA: TGTGCCAGCGCCTTTCCCGGGTCCTACAATGAGCAGTTCTTC
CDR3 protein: CASAFPGSYNEQFF

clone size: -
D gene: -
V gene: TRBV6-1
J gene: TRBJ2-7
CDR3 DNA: TGTGCCAGCAGTAAAGATGGAGCCTACGAGCAGTACTTC
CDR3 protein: CASSKDGAYEQYF

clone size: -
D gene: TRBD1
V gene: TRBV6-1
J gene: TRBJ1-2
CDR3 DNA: TGTGCCAGCAGAGAACAGGGGACCCCTAGGTATGGCTACACCTTC
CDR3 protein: CASREQGTPRYGYTF

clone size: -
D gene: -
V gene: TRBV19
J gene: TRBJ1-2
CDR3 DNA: TGTGCCAGTCTCCAACCACAAGGGCCCTATGGCTACACCTTC
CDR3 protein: CASLQPQGPYGYTF

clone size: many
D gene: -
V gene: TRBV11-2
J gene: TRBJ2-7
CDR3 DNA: TGTGCCAGCAGCCCGGGACTGAGAGAGCAGTACTTC
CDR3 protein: CASSPGLREQYF

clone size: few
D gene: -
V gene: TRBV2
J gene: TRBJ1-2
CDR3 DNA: TGTGCCAGCAGAGCAACGTCGGTGCGCTACACCTTC
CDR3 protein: CASRATSVRYTF

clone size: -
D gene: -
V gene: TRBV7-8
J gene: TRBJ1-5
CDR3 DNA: TGTGCCAGCAGCTTAGAGGTGGGATATAGCAATCAGCCCCAGCATTTT
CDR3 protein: CASSLEVGYSNQPQHF

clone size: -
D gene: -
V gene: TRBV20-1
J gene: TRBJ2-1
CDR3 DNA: TGCAGTGCTAGCGCTAGCGCGACAACCTACAATGAGCAGTTCTTC
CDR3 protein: CSASASATTYNEQFF

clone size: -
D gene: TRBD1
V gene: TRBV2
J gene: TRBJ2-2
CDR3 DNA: TGTGCCAGCAGTGAGGTCGGACAGGCGAACACCGGGGAGCTGTTTTTT
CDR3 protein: CASSEVGQANTGELFF

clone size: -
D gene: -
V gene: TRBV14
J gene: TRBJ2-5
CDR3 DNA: TGTGCCAGCAGCCAAGTTGATAGGAAGGACCAAGAGACCCAGTACTTC
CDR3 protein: CASSQVDRKDQETQYF

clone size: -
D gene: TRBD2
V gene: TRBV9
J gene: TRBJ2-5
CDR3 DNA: TGTGCCAGCAGCGTAGCACTAGCGGGACAAGAGACCCAGTACTTC
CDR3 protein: CASSVALAGQETQYF

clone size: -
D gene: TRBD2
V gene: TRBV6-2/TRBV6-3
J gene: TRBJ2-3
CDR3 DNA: TGTGCCAGCAGTTATTCGAGCGGGGTAGATACGCAGTATTTT
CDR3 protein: CASSYSSGVDTQYF

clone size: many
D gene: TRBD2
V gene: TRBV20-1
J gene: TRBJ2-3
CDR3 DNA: TGCAGTGCTATGGCTAGCGGGAGGGAAAGCACAGATACGCAGTATTTT
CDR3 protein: CSAMASGRESTDTQYF

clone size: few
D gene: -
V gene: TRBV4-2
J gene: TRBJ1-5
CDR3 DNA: TGTGCCAGCAGCCAAGGGACGCAGGGGAATCAGCCCCAGCATTTT
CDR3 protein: CASSQGTQGNQPQHF

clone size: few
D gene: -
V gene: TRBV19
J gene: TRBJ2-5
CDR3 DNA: TGTGCCAGTAGTATAACCATTGTCGGTGGCCAGTACTTC
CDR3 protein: CASSITIVGGQYF

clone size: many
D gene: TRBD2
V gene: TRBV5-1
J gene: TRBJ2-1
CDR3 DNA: TGCGCCAGCAGCTTGGCCGGGACTAGCGCCAATGAGCAGTTCTTC
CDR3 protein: CASSLAGTSANEQFF

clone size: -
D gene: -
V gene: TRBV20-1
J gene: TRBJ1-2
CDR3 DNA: TGCAGTGGCATGGGGGGGAACTATGGCTACACCTTC
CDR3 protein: CSGMGGNYGYTF

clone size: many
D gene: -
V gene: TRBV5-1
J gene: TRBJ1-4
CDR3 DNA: TGCGCCAGCAGCTTGGGTAGTTTGACGGCTAATGAAAAACTGTTTTTT
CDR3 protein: CASSLGSLTANEKLFF

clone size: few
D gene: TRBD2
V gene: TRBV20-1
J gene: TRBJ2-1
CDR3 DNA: TGCAGTGCTAGAGATCTCGCGGGAGGGGGCTACAATGAGCAGTTCTTC
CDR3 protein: CSARDLAGGGYNEQFF

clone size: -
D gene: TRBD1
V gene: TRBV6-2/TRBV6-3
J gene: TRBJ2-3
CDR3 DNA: TGTGCCAGCAGCTCGGGACAGATCACAGATACGCAGTATTTT
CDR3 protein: CASSSGQITDTQYF

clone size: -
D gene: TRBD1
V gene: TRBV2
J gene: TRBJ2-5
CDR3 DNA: TGTGCCAGCAGTACGACAGGGGTGAACCAAGAGACCCAGTACTTC
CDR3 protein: CASSTTGVNQETQYF

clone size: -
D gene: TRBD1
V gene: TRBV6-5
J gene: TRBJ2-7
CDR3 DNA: TGTGCCAGCAGTTATGGGGACAGACTATACGAGCAGTACTTC
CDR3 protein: CASSYGDRLYEQYF